Sequencing of this TCR beta chain was carried out in a study of identical twins. Whole-study results and caveats: Conclusions were based on cross-sectional statistical analysis, without following the same donors. Fewer insertions characterized abundant cord blood beta clonotypes, whereas memory repertoires showed none.

Germline V gives CDR1 SGHTA, CDR2 FQGNSA. Trimming cost V 5 bases and J 11 bases, with 13 bases left between them. The CDR3 contains 12 residues. All donors were healthy, and all were Caucasian. This clonotype has a count of ten or more. The antigen remains unidentified. After template switching added a universal primer site, the resulting cDNA carried unique molecular identifiers. TCRdb reprocessed the 5' RACE reads via MiXCR and lists one record per CDR3 protein. The top ten hold roughly 3% of the sample, which has roughly 570,000 distinct CDR3 sequences, roughly 9.9% seen once. This same sample was also taken into another study, of yellow fever vaccine responses in identical twins.

The sequence was collected from a woman aged 18 to 35 in good health. Sequencing was done on a sample of PBMCs. The chain combines TRBV7-2 with TRBJ2-1, with D perhaps TRBD1 (6 bases). CDR3 coding DNA: TGTGCCAGCAGCACGACCGGGACAAAGCAGTTCTTC. This translates into CASSTTGTKQFF.